This T cell receptor beta chain originates from a study of T cell clones after liver transplantation. In the study overall: Samples came from ITN030ST, which attempted immunosuppression withdrawal within 2 years of liver transplantation. TCRbeta sequencing after a pre-transplant mixed lymphocyte reaction identified graft-donor-reactive clones, later tracked in post-transplant blood.

This CDR3 has 13 amino acids. The ends lost 11 bases at V and 4 bases at J; junction bases unmatched: 9. Germline V CDR1 and CDR2: MDHEN, SYDVKM. Produced via immunoSEQ multiplex PCR; TCRdb's table is partial and in-frame only. Of some 59,000 clones in the sample, 60% to 80% were seen once. The TCR was taken from a human patient who received a liver transplant. Among the T cells, some may be from the graft donor. The sequences come from CD4+ T cells from blood, collected at the 22-month timepoint. The V and J genes are TRBV28 and TRBJ2-3; 7 positions agree with TRBD1. The CDR3: CACIKGGADTQYF. DNA for the CDR3: TGTGCCTGTATAAAAGGGGGCGCAGATACGCAGTATTTT.